Shown below are 13 T cell receptor beta chains from a single sample sequenced in a study of cytomegalovirus exposure and HLA in healthy donors. Researchers ran the PCR with 60 Vbeta and 13 Jbeta primers. TCRdb's table, derived via immunoSEQ multiplex PCR, lists solely in-frame clones and lacks some. The sample lists 99,000 or so clones, roughly three quarters occurring once. The sample consisted of PBMCs. Receptor source: a woman aged 40 to 50 in good health and CMV-seronegative.

V gene TRBV28 combines with J gene TRBJ1-2; TRBD1 aligns across 7 bases. The germline V gene has CDR1 MDHEN and CDR2 SYDVKM. V was pared by 6 bases and J by 6 bases, with 13 bases of the junction left unmatched. The CDR3 spans 15 residues. The CDR3 reads CASSPPPRQGNGYTF. The CDR3 coding sequence is TGTGCCAGCAGCCCCCCTCCGCGACAGGGTAATGGCTACACCTTC.

The rearrangement uses TRBV10-1 and TRBJ2-7, with D possibly being TRBD1 (6 bases). Germline values: CDR1 WNHNN, CDR2 SYGVQD (reference sequence). This CDR3 is built from 13 residues. Between the trimmed V and J ends, which lost 8 bases and 3 bases, there was a span of 14 bases. Here the CDR3 reads CASPRGRLYEQYF. The DNA of the CDR3 is TGCGCCAGCCCCAGGGGTCGGCTCTACGAGCAGTACTTC.

The V gene is TRBV6-1, the J gene TRBJ2-7, with 9 bases fitting TRBD1. The CDR3 runs to 14 residues. Germline V lookup: CDR1 MNHNS, CDR2 SASEGT. The ends lost 7 bases at V and 3 bases at J; junction bases unmatched: 7. This chain's CDR3 is CASMSRDRVYEQYF. CDR3 DNA sequence: TGTGCCAGCATGTCCCGGGACAGGGTCTACGAGCAGTACTTC.

CDR3 nucleotides: TGTGCCAGCAGTTCTGGACAGGGTGCGAGCAATCAGCCCCAGCATTTT. Amino acids: CASSSGQGASNQPQHF. This chain links TRBV6-6 with TRBJ1-5; TRBD1 matches 8 bases. The germline CDR1 and CDR2 sequences are MNHNY and SVGAGI (reference sequence). The CDR3 has 16 residues. V shed 4 bases and J 1 base; nucleotides not matched to a gene: 6.

The chain joins TRBV7-2 to TRBJ2-3; D ambiguous. V was pared by 4 bases and J by 2 bases, with 16 bases between. The CDR3 extends over 16 amino acids. Germline CDR1 SGHTA, CDR2 FQGNSA. The DNA for the CDR3 is TGTGCCAGCAGCTCCCACAGTCTACTCCCCACAGATACGCAGTATTTT. It translates to CASSSHSLLPTDTQYF. The complete variable domain, with remaining parts taken from reference TRBV7-2 and TRBJ2-3, reads GAGVSQSPSNKVTEKGKDVELRCDPISGHTALYWYRQSLGQGLEFLIYFQGNSAPDKSGLPSDRFSAERTGGSVSTLTIQRTQQEDSAVYLCASSSHSLLPTDTQYFGPGTRLTVL.

This chain uses TRBV28 with TRBJ1-2; D gene unclear. Germline V gene sequence: CDR1 MDHEN, CDR2 SYDVKM. This CDR3 contains 13 residues. V was clipped by 5 bases and J by 8 bases, with 15 bases between them. CDR3 loop: CASSPPWPGGYTF. The CDR3 nucleotides read TGTGCCAGCAGTCCCCCCTGGCCGGGAGGCTACACCTTC.

The chain employs TRBV28 and TRBJ1-2; 11 bases agree with TRBD1. Germline assignment: CDR1 MDHEN and CDR2 SYDVKM. The CDR3 sequence is 15 residues long. The junction had 6 bases not matched to a gene; V was cut back by 5 bases and J by 4 bases. As DNA, the CDR3 is TGTGCCAGCAGTCCTGGACAGGGGGCCTTCTATGGCTACACCTTC. This encodes CASSPGQGAFYGYTF.

This clone was counted a few times. V gene TRBV2 combines with J gene TRBJ2-1, with 7 bases fitting TRBD2. Germline trimming cut 4 bases from V and 6 bases from J; bases unmatched to any gene: 9. The CDR3 has 15 amino acids. Germline values: CDR1 SNHLY, CDR2 FYNNEI. This chain's CDR3 is CASSGEAGRINEQFF. The DNA for the CDR3 is TGTGCCAGCAGTGGAGAAGCGGGGCGTATCAATGAGCAGTTCTTC.

This chain uses TRBV9 with TRBJ2-3; 9 bases align to TRBD2. The CDR3 consists of 15 residues. J lost 6 bases, V lost 3 bases, and 8 bases had no gene match. CDR1 is SGDLS and CDR2 is YYNGEE in the germline V gene. The DNA of the CDR3 is TGTGCCAGCAGCGCGACTAGCGGTTCTCCGGATACGCAGTATTTT. It codes for CASSATSGSPDTQYF.

V and J are TRBV7-3 and TRBJ2-3; D remains ambiguous. Germline assignment: CDR1 SGHTA and CDR2 FQGTGA. The CDR3 length is 13 residues. The ends were cut back, 1 base at V and 6 bases at J, with 8 bases in the middle. In DNA form, the CDR3 reads TGTGCCAGCAGCTTAAATTCGGTGGATACGCAGTATTTT. Protein: CASSLNSVDTQYF.

This sequence joins TRBV4-1 and TRBJ2-3; 10 nucleotides agree with TRBD2. V lost 0 bases and J lost 8; bases outside the gene matches: 5. CDR1 and CDR2 (germline): MGHRA, YSYEKL. The CDR3 is 15 residues long. Written as DNA, the CDR3 is TGCGCCAGCAGCCAAGATTCTAGCGGGAGAGGTACGCAGTATTTT. This encodes CASSQDSSGRGTQYF.

This chain uses TRBV5-6 with TRBJ1-2; tentative D call: TRBD1 (6 bases). The CDR3 loop spans 13 amino acids. The V gene's germline CDR1 is SGHDT and CDR2 YYEEEE. V lost 1 base, J lost 6 bases, and 10 bases lay in between. This chain's CDR3 is CASSLRQGNGYTF. The DNA of the CDR3 is TGTGCCAGCAGCTTGCGGCAGGGGAATGGCTACACCTTC.

This rearrangement joins TRBV18 to TRBJ2-5, with D possibly TRBD2 on 6 matching bases. V lost 5 bases and J 3 bases, leaving 22 bases between the germline ends. The CDR3 loop spans 17 amino acids. CDR1 and CDR2 from the germline V gene are KGHSH and LQKENI. The CDR3 DNA is TGTGCCAGCTCAGACCCTAAACGGGACTTGCTAAAAGAGACCCAGTACTTC. Its translation: CASSDPKRDLLKETQYF.